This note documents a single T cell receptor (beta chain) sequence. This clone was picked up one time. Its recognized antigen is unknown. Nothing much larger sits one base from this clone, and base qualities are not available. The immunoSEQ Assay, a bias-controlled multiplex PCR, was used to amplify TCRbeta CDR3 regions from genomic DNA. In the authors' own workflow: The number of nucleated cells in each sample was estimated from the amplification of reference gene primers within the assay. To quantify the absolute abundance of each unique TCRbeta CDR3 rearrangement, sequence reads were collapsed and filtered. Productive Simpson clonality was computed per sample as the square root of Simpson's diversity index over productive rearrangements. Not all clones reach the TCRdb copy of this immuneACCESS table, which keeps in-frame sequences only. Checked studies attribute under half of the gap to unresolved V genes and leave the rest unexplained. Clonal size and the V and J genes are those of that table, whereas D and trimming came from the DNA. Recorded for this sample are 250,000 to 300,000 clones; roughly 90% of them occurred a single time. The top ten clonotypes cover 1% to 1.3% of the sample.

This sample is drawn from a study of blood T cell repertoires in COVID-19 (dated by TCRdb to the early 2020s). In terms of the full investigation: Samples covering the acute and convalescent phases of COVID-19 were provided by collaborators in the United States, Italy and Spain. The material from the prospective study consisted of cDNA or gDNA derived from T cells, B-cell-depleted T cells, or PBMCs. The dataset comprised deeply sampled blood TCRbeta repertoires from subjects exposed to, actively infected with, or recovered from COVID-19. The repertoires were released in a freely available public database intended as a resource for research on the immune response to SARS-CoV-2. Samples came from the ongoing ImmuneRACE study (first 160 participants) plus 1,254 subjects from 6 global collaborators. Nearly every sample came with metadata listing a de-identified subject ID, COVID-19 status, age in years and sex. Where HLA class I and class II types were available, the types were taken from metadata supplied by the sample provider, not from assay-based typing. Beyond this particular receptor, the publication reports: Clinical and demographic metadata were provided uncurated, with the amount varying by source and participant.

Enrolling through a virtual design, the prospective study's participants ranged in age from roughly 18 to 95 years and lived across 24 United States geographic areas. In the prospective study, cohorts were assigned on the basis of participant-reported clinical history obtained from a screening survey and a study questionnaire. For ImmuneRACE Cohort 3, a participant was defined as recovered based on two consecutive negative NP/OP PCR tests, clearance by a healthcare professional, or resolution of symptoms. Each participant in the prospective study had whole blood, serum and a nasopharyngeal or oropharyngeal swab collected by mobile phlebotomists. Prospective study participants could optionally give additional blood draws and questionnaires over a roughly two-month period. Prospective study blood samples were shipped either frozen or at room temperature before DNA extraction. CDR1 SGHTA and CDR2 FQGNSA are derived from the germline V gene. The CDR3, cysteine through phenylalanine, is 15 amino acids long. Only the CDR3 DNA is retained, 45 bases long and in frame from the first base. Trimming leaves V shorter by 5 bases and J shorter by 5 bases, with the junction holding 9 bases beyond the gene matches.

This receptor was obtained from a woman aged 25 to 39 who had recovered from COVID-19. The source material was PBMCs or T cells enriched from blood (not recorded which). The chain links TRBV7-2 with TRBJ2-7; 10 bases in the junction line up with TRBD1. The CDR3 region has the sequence CASSPKWDRGHEQYF. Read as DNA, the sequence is TGTGCCAGCAGCCCGAAGTGGGACAGGGGTCACGAGCAGTACTTC.